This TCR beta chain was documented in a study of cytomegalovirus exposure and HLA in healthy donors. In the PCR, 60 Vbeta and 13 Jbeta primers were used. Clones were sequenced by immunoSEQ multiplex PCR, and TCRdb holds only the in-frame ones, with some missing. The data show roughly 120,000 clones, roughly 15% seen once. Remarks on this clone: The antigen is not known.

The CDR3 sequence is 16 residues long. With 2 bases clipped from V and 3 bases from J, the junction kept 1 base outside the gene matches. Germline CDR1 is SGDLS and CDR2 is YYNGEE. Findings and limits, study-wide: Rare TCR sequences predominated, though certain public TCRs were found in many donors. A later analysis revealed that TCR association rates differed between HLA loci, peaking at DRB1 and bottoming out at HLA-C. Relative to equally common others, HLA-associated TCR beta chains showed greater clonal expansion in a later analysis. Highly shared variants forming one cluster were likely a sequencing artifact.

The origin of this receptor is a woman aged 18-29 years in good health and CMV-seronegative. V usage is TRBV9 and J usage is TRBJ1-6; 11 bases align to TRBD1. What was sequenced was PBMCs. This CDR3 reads CASSVGTGGYNSPLHF. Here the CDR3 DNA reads TGTGCCAGCAGCGTGGGGACAGGGGGCTATAATTCACCCCTCCACTTT. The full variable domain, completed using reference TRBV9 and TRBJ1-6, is DSGVTQTPKHLITATGQRVTLRCSPRSGDLSVYWYQQSLDQGLQFLIQYYNGEERAKGNILERFSAQQFPDLHSELNLSSLELGDSALYFCASSVGTGGYNSPLHFGNGTRLTVT.